One and the same sample provided the 18 T cell receptor beta chains below, sequenced in a study of blood T cells in healthy people across ages. Using a J-beta primer mix together with a sample-barcoded 5' primer, a second PCR was run for roughly 6 to 12 cycles. In TCRdb, the 5' RACE reads were re-called with MiXCR into one record per CDR3 protein. The table lists 1.5 million to 1.9 million distinct CDR3 sequences, approximately 42% of them singletons. Sequencing was done on a sample of blood. These receptors originate from a woman under 30 in good health.

The chain combines TRBV18 with TRBJ2-7; 8 positions agree with TRBD1. Trimming cost V 3 bases and J 0 bases; bases outside gene matches: 7. Germline values: CDR1 KGHSH, CDR2 LQKENI. This CDR3 region has 16 residues. DNA of the CDR3: TGTGCCAGCTCACCCCGAGGAACAGGGGGCTCCTACGAGCAGTACTTC. This encodes CASSPRGTGGSYEQYF.

The chain has TRBV4-3 and TRBJ1-4; D is unclear. V lost 4 bases, J lost 6 bases, and 18 bases lay in between. Per germline, CDR1 LGHNA and CDR2 YSLEER. CDR3 length: 16 residues. In nucleotides, the CDR3 is TGCGCCAGCAGCCTCGGGGTGGGAGCCGGTTATGAAAAACTGTTTTTT. Encoded protein: CASSLGVGAGYEKLFF.

The V and J genes are TRBV20-1 and TRBJ1-6; TRBD1 matches 7 bases. The germline V gene encodes CDR1 DFQATT and CDR2 SNEGSKA (reference sequence). This CDR3 is 15 amino acids long. The V segment lost 0 bases and the J segment 9 bases; nucleotides outside the gene matches: 8. The CDR3 sequence is CSARDHGQGGSPLHF. Here the CDR3 DNA reads TGCAGTGCTAGAGACCACGGGCAGGGGGGTTCACCCCTCCACTTT.

The CDR3 loop is CASRDHRNTEAFF. The CDR3 DNA is TGTGCCAGCAGAGATCACAGAAACACTGAAGCTTTCTTT. The chain employs TRBV27 and TRBJ1-1; no reliable D call. The CDR3 contains 13 residues. Per the germline V gene, CDR1 is MNHEY and CDR2 is SMNVEV (reference sequence). V was clipped by 6 bases and J by 2 bases, with 10 bases between them.

The chain links TRBV12-3 or TRBV12-4 to TRBJ1-2; 8 nucleotides align to TRBD1. Losses at the gene ends were 6 bases for V and 3 bases for J; bases not matched to a gene: 9. The CDR3 sequence is 15 residues long. The CDR3 DNA reads TGTGCCAGCAGCCGAGGACAGGGCCAATACTATGGCTACACCTTC. Translating it yields CASSRGQGQYYGYTF.

This clonotype was recorded a few times. V usage is TRBV20-1 and J usage is TRBJ2-1, with 9 bases aligning to TRBD2. In germline, CDR1 is DFQATT, CDR2 SNEGSKA (reference sequence). This CDR3 is built from 16 residues. The junction had 8 bases not matched to a gene; V was cut back by 1 base and J by 4 bases. The CDR3 spells CSARGPPAGGYNEQFF. For the CDR3, the DNA is TGCAGTGCTAGAGGCCCCCCAGCGGGGGGATACAATGAGCAGTTCTTC.

The genes are TRBV12-3 or TRBV12-4 and TRBJ1-5, with 7 bases matching TRBD1. With 6 bases clipped from V and 0 bases from J, the junction kept 17 bases outside the gene matches. The CDR3 extends over 19 amino acids. The CDR3 spells CASRGATGRSWYSNQPQHF. CDR3 coding DNA: TGTGCCAGCAGGGGTGCGACAGGGAGAAGTTGGTATAGCAATCAGCCCCAGCATTTT.

The V and J genes are TRBV2 and TRBJ2-1; the D is unclear. The end of the DNA is better explained by TRBJ2-7, so the J call may be wrong. Per the germline V gene, CDR1 is SNHLY and CDR2 is FYNNEI. This CDR3 is built from 13 residues. CDR3 nucleotide sequence: TGTGCCAGCAAGGCGAACTCCTACAATGAGCAGTACTTC. Translated: CASKANSYNEQYF.

The gene calls are TRBV28 and TRBJ1-5, with 8 bases matching TRBD1. With 6 bases clipped from V and 3 bases from J, the junction kept 10 bases outside the gene matches. The germline CDR1 and CDR2 sequences are MDHEN and SYDVKM. The CDR3 has 16 amino acids. The CDR3 DNA follows: TGTGCCAGCAGCCAAGGGACAGGATTTTACAATCAGCCCCAGCATTTT. Translation: CASSQGTGFYNQPQHF.

The CDR3 DNA is TGTGCCAGCAGTGAAAAGGGGACTAGCGGGAGCAATGAGCAGTTCTTC. Translating gives CASSEKGTSGSNEQFF. This chain links TRBV6-4 with TRBJ2-1; 14 bases line up with TRBD2. The CDR3 covers 16 residues. V was pared by 3 bases and J by 6 bases, with 4 bases of the junction left unmatched. Per germline, CDR1 MRHNA and CDR2 SNTAGT.

In its sample, this clonotype was seen a few times. CDR3 coding DNA: TGCAGCGTTCAGGACAGGGGGTTTTACAATGAGCAGTTCTTC. Its protein product is CSVQDRGFYNEQFF. The chain employs TRBV29-1 and TRBJ2-1; 10 positions agree with TRBD1. The CDR3 consists of 14 residues. CDR1 and CDR2 (germline): SQVTM, ANQGSEA. Trimming took 5 bases from V and 4 from J; bases not matched to a gene: 5.

J is TRBJ2-7 and V is TRBV5-4; tentatively, D is TRBD2 (6 bases). The CDR3 is made up of 15 amino acids. Germline V gene lookup returns CDR1 SGHNT and CDR2 YYREEE (reference sequence). V was shortened by 7 bases and J by 0 bases, with 17 bases between the two germline ends. DNA of the CDR3: TGTGCCAGCCCCATGGTGGAGGGGAGCTCCTACGAGCAGTACTTC. This sequence encodes CASPMVEGSSYEQYF.

The table lists this clonotype with a few counts. V gene TRBV6-6 combines with J gene TRBJ1-1; D ambiguous. This CDR3 contains 12 residues. The V gene lost 8 bases and the J gene lost 3 bases, with 10 bases spanning the gap. Per germline, CDR1 MNHNY and CDR2 SVGAGI (reference sequence). The DNA of the CDR3 is TGTGCCAGCCAGACGCTAGACACTGAAGCTTTCTTT. Protein product: CASQTLDTEAFF.

The chain is built from TRBV20-1 and TRBJ1-6; 7 bases line up with TRBD1. V was clipped by 1 base and J by 5 bases; unmatched bases: 8. Germline V lookup: CDR1 DFQATT, CDR2 SNEGSKA (reference sequence). The length of the CDR3 is 16 residues. CDR3 sequence: CSARVSTGVNNSPLHF. The CDR3 DNA reads TGCAGTGCTAGAGTCTCCACAGGGGTAAATAATTCACCCCTCCACTTT.

The chain links TRBV6-1 to TRBJ1-6, with unresolved D. V lost 5 bases to trimming and J lost 17 bases, with 13 bases between them. The CDR3 consists of 11 residues. Germline V gives CDR1 MNHNS, CDR2 SASEGT. CDR3 protein: CASSKTGWVHF. CDR3 coding DNA: TGTGCCAGCAGTAAAACCGGCTGGGTCCACTTT.

This chain links TRBV27 with TRBJ2-7, with TRBD2 matching over 12 bases. V shed 7 bases and J 3 bases; nucleotides not matched to a gene: 1. Germline V gives CDR1 MNHEY, CDR2 SMNVEV (reference sequence). CDR3 length equals 13 residues. CDR3 sequence (DNA): TGTGCCAGCAAGACTAGCGGGAGCTACGAGCAGTACTTC. Amino acids: CASKTSGSYEQYF.

J is TRBJ2-1 and V is TRBV6-2 or TRBV6-3; maybe TRBD2 (6 bases). CDR1 and CDR2 from the germline V gene are MNHEY and SVGEGT. This CDR3 is 15 amino acids long. Between the trimmed V and J ends, which lost 4 bases and 2 bases, there was a span of 12 bases. CDR3 loop: CASSSWGGTYNEQFF. The CDR3 DNA reads as TGTGCCAGCAGTTCTTGGGGAGGAACCTACAATGAGCAGTTCTTC.

The J gene is TRBJ2-4, the V gene TRBV4-2, with D possibly TRBD1 on 5 matching bases. Looked up from germline, CDR1 is LGHNA and CDR2 is YNFKEQ. There are 16 residues in the CDR3. Deletions cut 1 base from V and 7 bases from J, with 17 bases between. CDR3 in amino acids: CASSQVGQGLINIQYF. Here the CDR3 DNA reads TGTGCCAGCAGCCAAGTGGGTCAGGGTTTGATTAACATTCAGTACTTC.